Presented here are 19 T cell receptor beta chains from one specimen sequenced in a study of cytomegalovirus exposure and HLA in healthy donors (dated by TCRdb to 2017 to 2019). To prepare the library, the immunoSEQ multiplex PCR assay was applied. The multiplex PCR relied on a mix of 60 forward primers for TCR Vbeta segments and 13 reverse primers for TCR Jbeta segments. In TCRdb, the immuneACCESS table is reduced to in-frame sequences with V and J assigned. These tables do not hold every clone; where another copy was compared, an unresolved V gene accounts for under half, and the others remain unexplained. The sample contains around 130,000 clones, 61% of them found a single time. The ten largest clones represent around 1.9% of the sample. Sample: PBMCs. These receptors came from a male donor in good health and CMV-seronegative.

This clone was picked up a small number of times. The chain combines TRBV11-1 with TRBJ2-7; 8 bases map to TRBD1. The CDR3 totals 17 residues. V lost 5 bases and J lost 3; bases outside the gene matches: 15. Germline lookup yields CDR1 SGHAT and CDR2 FQDESV (reference sequence). CDR3 residues: CASSRWGTRGRDYEQYF. DNA for the CDR3: TGTGCCAGCAGCCGCTGGGGCACCAGGGGGCGAGACTACGAGCAGTACTTC.

The V and J genes are TRBV18 and TRBJ2-5; TRBD1 agrees at 7 bases. The germline gives CDR1 KGHSH, CDR2 LQKENI. The CDR3 length is 15 residues. V lost 6 bases, J lost 3 bases, and 10 bases stayed unmatched. The CDR3 region has the DNA TGTGCCAGCTCGTACCGACAGGGATTCGAAGAGACCCAGTACTTC. The encoded protein is CASSYRQGFEETQYF.

V gene TRBV7-9 combines with J gene TRBJ1-5, with 9 bases aligning to TRBD1. Per germline, CDR1 SEHNR and CDR2 FQNEAQ (reference sequence). The CDR3 is 17 residues long. The junction had 6 bases not matched to a gene; V was cut back by 1 base and J by 2 bases. This CDR3 is CASSLGHRTGGNQPQHF. The CDR3 region has the DNA TGTGCCAGCAGCTTAGGACACCGGACAGGGGGCAATCAGCCCCAGCATTTT.

The V and J genes are TRBV7-9 and TRBJ2-7; tentatively, D is TRBD2 (6 bases). This CDR3 has 14 amino acids. The ends were cut back, 1 base at V and 3 bases at J, with 10 bases in the middle. Germline CDR1 and CDR2: SEHNR and FQNEAQ (reference sequence). CDR3 sequence (DNA): TGTGCCAGCAGCTTAGGGGCGGGAAACTACGAGCAGTACTTC. Amino acid sequence: CASSLGAGNYEQYF. Looking up the rest from reference TRBV7-9 and TRBJ2-7 gives the full variable domain: DTGVSQNPRHKITKRGQNVTFRCDPISEHNRLYWYRQTLGQGPEFLTYFQNEAQLEKSRLLSDRFSAERPKGSFSTLEIQRTEQGDSAMYLCASSLGAGNYEQYFGPGTRLTVT.

The rearrangement links TRBV4-3 to TRBJ1-5; tentative D call: TRBD1 (6 bases). The CDR3 is 17 residues long. Germline V gives CDR1 LGHNA, CDR2 YSLEER. Trimming took 0 bases from V and 1 from J, leaving 13 bases between them. CDR3 residues: CASSQEWAGVSNQPQHF. CDR3 DNA sequence: TGCGCCAGCAGCCAAGAATGGGCAGGGGTGAGCAATCAGCCCCAGCATTTT.

The V call is TRBV28, the J call TRBJ2-2; 12 nucleotides agree with TRBD1. Germline CDR1 MDHEN, CDR2 SYDVKM. The length of the CDR3 is 13 residues. The J segment lost 13 bases and the V segment lost 2 bases, leaving 2 bases of the junction unmatched. This CDR3 reads CASSLGTGGSLFF. Here the CDR3 DNA reads TGTGCCAGCAGTTTAGGGACAGGGGGCTCGCTGTTTTTT.

This chain joins TRBV10-3 and TRBJ1-1; no clear D. The germline V and J ends were trimmed by 4 bases and 1 base, with 13 bases remaining between them. From germline, CDR1 is ENHRY and CDR2 SYGVKD. CDR3 length equals 15 residues. The CDR3 loop is CAISGRSRANTEAFF. The CDR3 DNA reads as TGTGCCATCAGTGGCCGGTCGAGGGCGAACACTGAAGCTTTCTTT.

This clone has a single count. The rearrangement joins TRBV7-8 to TRBJ1-1, with a weak D call TRBD1 (5 bases). The germline V and J ends were trimmed by 3 bases and 5 bases, with 16 bases remaining between them. The germline V gene has CDR1 SGHVS and CDR2 FQNEAQ. This CDR3 contains 15 residues. CDR3 in amino acids: CASSLRGLEVTEAFF. The CDR3 DNA follows: TGTGCCAGCAGCTTGAGGGGACTCGAGGTGACTGAAGCTTTCTTT.

The chain has TRBV27 and TRBJ1-1; 7 nucleotides match TRBD1. J lost 0 bases, V lost 5 bases, and 3 bases had no gene match. CDR1 and CDR2 from the germline V gene are MNHEY and SMNVEV (reference sequence). The CDR3 runs to 14 residues. The CDR3 nucleotides are TGTGCCAGCAGTGGGACAGCCATGAACACTGAAGCTTTCTTT. This encodes CASSGTAMNTEAFF.

The chain joins TRBV5-1 to TRBJ2-2, with a tentative D call TRBD2 (6 bases). The CDR3 consists of 16 residues. With 4 bases removed from V and 2 bases from J, the gap between germline ends came to 15 bases. CDR1 SGHRS and CDR2 YFSETQ come from the germline V gene. The CDR3 here is CASSVFPGLNTGELFF. DNA of the CDR3: TGCGCCAGCAGCGTATTCCCGGGACTCAACACCGGGGAGCTGTTTTTT.

CDR3 residues: CASSDRTTYNEQFF. CDR3 DNA sequence: TGTGCCAGCAGTGATCGAACTACCTACAATGAGCAGTTCTTC. This chain joins TRBV2 and TRBJ2-1, with unresolved D. The CDR3 sequence is 14 residues long. V lost 3 bases, J lost 2 bases, and 8 bases lay in between. Looked up from germline, CDR1 is SNHLY and CDR2 is FYNNEI.

This clone was observed a handful of times. The chain recombines TRBV4-1 with TRBJ1-1; 7 positions match TRBD1. The V segment lost 6 bases and the J segment 2 bases; nucleotides outside the gene matches: 6. Looked up from germline, CDR1 is MGHRA and CDR2 is YSYEKL. The CDR3 contains 14 residues. The CDR3 nucleotides read TGCGCCAGCAGTCGCGGACAGGTCAACACTGAAGCTTTCTTT. Translated: CASSRGQVNTEAFF.

This clone was observed a few times. The rearrangement uses TRBV6-5 and TRBJ1-6; D might be TRBD1 (5 bases). V lost 0 bases and J lost 8, with 14 bases in between. Germline CDR1 and CDR2: MNHEY and SVGAGI. The CDR3 is made up of 16 amino acids. Here the CDR3 reads CASSYSDGQYDSPLHF. In DNA form, the CDR3 reads TGTGCCAGCAGTTACTCGGACGGACAATATGATTCACCCCTCCACTTT.

This rearrangement joins TRBV25-1 to TRBJ1-4; tentatively, D is TRBD1 (6 bases). V lost 1 base and J 2 bases, leaving 17 bases between the germline ends. Germline loops: CDR1 MGHDK, CDR2 SYGVNS. The CDR3 consists of 18 residues. The CDR3 is CASSEFLTGWTTNEKLFF. As DNA, the CDR3 is TGTGCCAGCAGTGAATTCCTTACAGGGTGGACTACTAATGAAAAACTGTTTTTT.

The chain links TRBV28 to TRBJ2-2; 9 bases are a match to TRBD1. CDR1 and CDR2 (germline): MDHEN, SYDVKM. Trimming took 6 bases from V and 5 from J; bases not matched to a gene: 7. This CDR3 is built from 15 residues. The CDR3 loop is CASSSHGTGTGELFF. The CDR3 DNA is TGTGCCAGCAGCTCCCACGGGACAGGGACCGGGGAGCTGTTTTTT.

This chain links TRBV6-5 with TRBJ2-1; 7 bases line up with TRBD1. Germline-derived CDR1 and CDR2 are MNHEY and SVGAGI. The junction had 9 bases not matched to a gene; V was cut back by 6 bases and J by 4 bases. This CDR3 region has 15 residues. CDR3 loop: CASSTNRGGYNEQFF. The CDR3 DNA reads as TGTGCCAGCAGCACAAACAGGGGTGGATACAATGAGCAGTTCTTC.

The chain joins TRBV7-2 to TRBJ2-1, with TRBD2 matching 12 bases. Germline loops: CDR1 SGHTA, CDR2 FQGNSA. There are 14 residues in the CDR3. V lost 5 bases and J lost 15; bases outside the gene matches: 11. DNA of the CDR3: TGTGCCAGCAGCCCGCAAACTAGCGGGGGGAACGGGTTCTTC. Translating it yields CASSPQTSGGNGFF.

Note on this clone: The conserved phenylalanine or tryptophan normally closing the CDR3 is absent here, so this likely arose from a read error. The chain employs TRBV25-1 and TRBJ1-1; TRBD1 might be the D (6 bases). Looked up from germline, CDR1 is MGHDK and CDR2 is SYGVNS. The CDR3 contains 14 residues. The ends were cut back, 4 bases at V and 3 bases at J, with 12 bases in the middle. CDR3 sequence reads: CASSGPGHDTEAFL. The DNA of the CDR3 is TGTGCCAGCAGTGGACCGGGACACGACACTGAAGCTTTCCTT.

This clone was counted between two and nine times. The V and J genes are TRBV18 and TRBJ1-3; D is ambiguous. The ends were cut back, 3 bases at V and 0 bases at J, with 9 bases in the middle. This CDR3 contains 15 residues. Germline V gene lookup returns CDR1 KGHSH and CDR2 LQKENI. The chain's CDR3 is CASSPMTTSGNTIYF. In DNA, the CDR3 is TGTGCCAGCTCACCCATGACAACCTCTGGAAACACCATATATTTT.